The next 7 T cell receptor beta chains were all read from a single sample in a study of cytomegalovirus exposure and HLA in healthy donors. This PCR relied on a set of 60 Vbeta primers and 13 Jbeta primers. Generated by immunoSEQ multiplex PCR, the TCRdb table keeps only in-frame clones and is missing some. The data show 200,000 or so clones, 70% to 80% seen once. The sequencing input was PBMCs. These receptors came from a male donor in good health and CMV-seronegative.

The V and J genes are TRBV6-6 and TRBJ2-7, with TRBD1 matching 8 bases. The CDR3 has 15 residues. Germline V lookup: CDR1 MNHNY, CDR2 SVGAGI (reference sequence). Losses at the gene ends were 1 base for V and 0 bases for J; bases not matched to a gene: 2. CDR3 nucleotide sequence: TGTGCCAGCAGTTACTACGGGACAGGCTCCTACGAGCAGTACTTC. Translated: CASSYYGTGSYEQYF.

The V gene is TRBV6-1, the J gene TRBJ2-5, with D perhaps matching TRBD2 (5 bases). V lost 7 bases, J lost 2 bases, and 11 bases lay in between. The CDR3 has 13 residues. Germline V gene sequence: CDR1 MNHNS, CDR2 SASEGT. CDR3 loop: CASKTGIQETQYF. The CDR3 region has the DNA TGTGCCAGCAAGACGGGGATACAAGAGACCCAGTACTTC.

This chain uses TRBV28 with TRBJ2-7, with D tentatively TRBD1 (5 bases). The V gene's germline CDR1 is MDHEN and CDR2 SYDVKM. This CDR3 region has 14 residues. V dropped 6 bases and J dropped 4 bases, with 16 bases sitting between them. CDR3 coding DNA: TGTGCCAGCAGAGGGGTGCACAGAGCTTACGAGCAGTACTTC. Its protein product is CASRGVHRAYEQYF.

The gene calls are TRBV5-1 and TRBJ2-3; TRBD1 matches at 8 bases. Trimming took 5 bases from V and 5 from J; bases not matched to a gene: 7. Germline V gene sequence: CDR1 SGHRS, CDR2 YFSETQ. This CDR3 region has 14 residues. The CDR3 reads CASRKGQERDTQYF. DNA of the CDR3: TGCGCCAGCAGAAAGGGACAGGAGCGAGATACGCAGTATTTT.

The genes are TRBV19 and TRBJ1-5; D perhaps matches TRBD1 (6 bases). Germline V lookup: CDR1 LNHDA, CDR2 SQIVND (reference sequence). The ends were cut back, 2 bases at V and 5 bases at J, with 13 bases in the middle. The CDR3 length is 15 residues. This CDR3 reads CASSIWQGLHQPQHF. The CDR3 bases are TGTGCCAGTAGTATATGGCAGGGGCTACATCAGCCCCAGCATTTT.

The CDR3 DNA is TGTGCCAGCGGCCTCTTCTACGAGCAGTACTTC. Translation: CASGLFYEQYF. The gene calls are TRBV25-1 and TRBJ2-7; no clear D gene. CDR3 length: 11 residues. Germline CDR1 and CDR2: MGHDK and SYGVNS. V shed 8 bases and J shed 3 bases, with 8 bases lying between them.

This clone was detected only once. The gene calls are TRBV30 and TRBJ2-5; TRBD2 aligns across 10 bases. The trim removed 2 bases at V and 2 bases at J, leaving 5 bases unmatched. CDR1 is GTSNPN, CDR2 SVGIG, per germline (reference sequence). This CDR3 is 15 amino acids long. The CDR3 loop is CAWSYLSGRQETQYF. The CDR3 bases are TGTGCCTGGAGTTACCTTAGCGGGAGGCAAGAGACCCAGTACTTC.